Below, 6 T cell receptor beta chains from the same sample are listed, as sequenced in a study of blood T cell repertoires in COVID-19. Sequencing used immunoSEQ multiplex PCR; TCRdb keeps in-frame clones, though not all of them. The sample lists about 220,000 clones, approximately 86% occurring once. The sample taken for sequencing was peripheral blood. The receptors here all came from a woman in her twenties or thirties who had recovered from COVID-19.

The chain is built from TRBV5-1 and TRBJ1-2, with 7 bases aligning to TRBD1. Looked up from germline, CDR1 is SGHRS and CDR2 is YFSETQ. The ends lost 4 bases at V and 3 bases at J; junction bases unmatched: 9. The CDR3 is 15 residues long. The CDR3, as DNA: TGCGCCAGCAGCCCAGGGACAGAGATGTACTATGGCTACACCTTC. Translating gives CASSPGTEMYYGYTF.

The chain uses TRBV18 and TRBJ2-1, with D possibly TRBD1 on 6 matching bases. Trimming pared 3 bases from V and 3 bases from J, leaving 18 bases between. Germline CDR1 and CDR2: KGHSH and LQKENI. The CDR3 consists of 17 residues. In DNA form, the CDR3 reads TGTGCCAGCTCACCCACTAGTTGGATGGACAGCTACAATGAGCAGTTCTTC. Residues: CASSPTSWMDSYNEQFF.

V is TRBV7-9 and J is TRBJ1-1; D not resolved. V was shortened by 0 bases and J by 1 base, with 9 bases between the two germline ends. The length of the CDR3 is 15 residues. CDR1 is SEHNR and CDR2 is FQNEAQ in the germline V gene (reference sequence). Here the CDR3 reads CASSLAQLPNTEAFF. CDR3 bases: TGTGCCAGCAGCTTAGCGCAACTACCGAACACTGAAGCTTTCTTT.

The rearrangement uses TRBV9 and TRBJ2-3, with D possibly matching TRBD2 (7 bases). Trimming removed 0 bases at V and 1 base at J, with 9 bases between. The CDR3 is 15 residues long. Germline V gives CDR1 SGDLS, CDR2 YYNGEE. CDR3 in amino acids: CASSVGGGRTDTQYF. DNA for the CDR3: TGTGCCAGCAGCGTAGGGGGGGGCCGCACAGATACGCAGTATTTT. Complete variable domain (other parts from reference TRBV9 and TRBJ2-3): DSGVTQTPKHLITATGQRVTLRCSPRSGDLSVYWYQQSLDQGLQFLIQYYNGEERAKGNILERFSAQQFPDLHSELNLSSLELGDSALYFCASSVGGGRTDTQYFGPGTRLTVL.

The chain couples TRBV11-2 to TRBJ2-6; maybe TRBD1 (6 bases). CDR1 and CDR2 from the germline V gene are SGHAT and FQNNGV. The V gene lost 5 bases and the J gene lost 2 bases, with 10 bases spanning the gap. There are 15 residues in the CDR3. The CDR3 nucleotides are TGTGCCAGCAGCATACAGGGCGCTGGGGCCAACGTCCTGACTTTC. It specifies CASSIQGAGANVLTF.

The J gene is TRBJ2-3, the V gene TRBV5-1; TRBD2 agrees at 10 bases. The junction had 6 bases not matched to a gene; V was cut back by 5 bases and J by 3 bases. The CDR3 contains 15 residues. CDR1 and CDR2 (germline): SGHRS, YFSETQ. The CDR3 DNA reads TGCGCCAGCAGGTCCGGGACTAGCGAAACAGATACGCAGTATTTT. Translating gives CASRSGTSETDTQYF.